This TCR beta chain comes out of a study of cytomegalovirus exposure and HLA in healthy donors. Method: immunoSEQ multiplex PCR; TCRdb's copy keeps in-frame clones and lacks some. The data contain approximately 210,000 clones, 70% to 90% of them singletons. Findings and caveats of the study: The authors listed 180 or so TCR beta chains as cytomegalovirus-associated.

Concerning this clone: What it recognizes is unknown.

Trimming cost V 6 bases and J 4 bases; bases outside gene matches: 2. Germline CDR1 is SQVTM and CDR2 is ANQGSEA. This CDR3 contains 12 residues. The V gene is TRBV29-1, the J gene TRBJ2-3; 9 nucleotides line up with TRBD1. Sequencing used PBMCs. The TCR sequence derives from a young woman in good health and CMV-seronegative. The CDR3 nucleotides are TGCAGCGTCGGACAGGGGCCAGATACGCAGTATTTT. Protein: CSVGQGPDTQYF.